The 30 T cell receptor beta chains in this list originate from one sample, sequenced in a study of cytomegalovirus exposure and HLA in healthy donors. Assay: immunoSEQ multiplex PCR; the TCRdb copy retains only in-frame clones and omits some. In the table there are about 360,000 clones, roughly 89% of which are singletons. The sequencing sample was made of PBMCs. The receptor source for this set is a woman in her late teens or twenties in good health and CMV-seronegative.

V usage is TRBV6-1 and J usage is TRBJ2-1; TRBD1 matches at 9 bases. Looked up from germline, CDR1 is MNHNS and CDR2 is SASEGT. The CDR3 is 14 amino acids. V shed 7 bases and J 4 bases; nucleotides not matched to a gene: 5. The CDR3 DNA follows: TGTGCCAGCATCATGACAGGGGGTTACAATGAGCAGTTCTTC. Translation gives CASIMTGGYNEQFF.

J is TRBJ2-5 and V is TRBV7-3, with no clear D. V lost 11 bases, J lost 2 bases, and 12 bases lay in between. The CDR3 length is 12 residues. Germline V gene data show CDR1 as SGHTA and CDR2 as FQGTGA. The CDR3 sequence: CAPKPEQETQYF. CDR3 nucleotides: TGTGCCCCTAAACCTGAACAAGAGACCCAGTACTTC.

This clone was seen a single time. V gene TRBV27 combines with J gene TRBJ2-1, with a possible D match to TRBD1 (6 bases). The germline V and J ends were trimmed by 5 bases and 0 bases, with 11 bases remaining between them. The CDR3 contains 15 residues. Germline CDR1 is MNHEY and CDR2 is SMNVEV (reference sequence). The CDR3 nucleotides read TGTGCCAGCAGTCGAGACAGGTTCTCCTACAATGAGCAGTTCTTC. It is translated as CASSRDRFSYNEQFF.

This sequence joins TRBV6-5 and TRBJ2-1, with TRBD1 as a possible D gene (6 bases). The germline V gene encodes CDR1 MNHEY and CDR2 SVGAGI. The CDR3 extends over 15 amino acids. Trimming removed 6 bases from V and 0 bases from J, with 12 bases in between. The CDR3 here is CASSPGTSSYNEQFF. CDR3 nucleotides: TGTGCCAGCAGCCCCGGGACAAGCTCCTACAATGAGCAGTTCTTC.

The V and J genes are TRBV28 and TRBJ2-1; maybe TRBD1 (6 bases). Germline CDR1 reads MDHEN; CDR2 reads SYDVKM. V lost 7 bases and J lost 4, with 14 bases in between. The CDR3 consists of 14 residues. The CDR3 spells CASMDLDRYNEQFF. The CDR3 DNA reads as TGTGCCAGCATGGACCTGGACAGATACAATGAGCAGTTCTTC.

This CDR3 reads CASSHLKGTSGGPTTGEQFF. CDR3 in DNA: TGCGCCAGCAGCCATCTAAAGGGGACTAGCGGGGGGCCGACTACAGGTGAGCAGTTCTTC. The chain has TRBV4-1 and TRBJ2-1; 15 bases line up with TRBD2. Germline values: CDR1 MGHRA, CDR2 YSYEKL. With V trimmed by 3 bases and J by 9 bases, 18 bases remained unmatched. The CDR3 consists of 20 residues.

This clone was picked up a small number of times. This sequence joins TRBV19 and TRBJ1-4; no definite D call. The germline V gene encodes CDR1 LNHDA and CDR2 SQIVND (reference sequence). V dropped 3 bases and J dropped 5 bases, with 10 bases sitting between them. The CDR3 is 14 amino acids. CDR3 amino acids: CASSMEQLNEKLFF. DNA of the CDR3: TGTGCCAGTAGTATGGAACAGCTGAATGAAAAACTGTTTTTT. Filled out from reference TRBV19 and TRBJ1-4, the complete variable domain reads DGGITQSPKYLFRKEGQNVTLSCEQNLNHDAMYWYRQDPGQGLRLIYYSQIVNDFQKGDIAEGYSVSREKKESFPLTVTSAQKNPTAFYLCASSMEQLNEKLFFGSGTQLSVL.

CDR3 sequence: CASSDPFREYNEQFF. The DNA for the CDR3 is TGTGCCAGCAGTGACCCCTTCCGGGAGTACAATGAGCAGTTCTTC. The chain is built from TRBV2 and TRBJ2-1; TRBD2 is a possible D gene (6 bases). With 3 bases removed from V and 4 bases from J, the gap between germline ends came to 13 bases. Germline V gives CDR1 SNHLY, CDR2 FYNNEI. The CDR3 is made up of 15 amino acids.

V and J are TRBV18 and TRBJ2-5; 8 bases fit TRBD1. The CDR3 sequence is 14 residues long. In germline, CDR1 is KGHSH, CDR2 LQKENI. The V and J ends lost 2 bases and 4 bases, in that order; junction bases with no gene match: 3. The CDR3 loop reads CASSPSRGRETQYF. The CDR3 nucleotides read TGTGCCAGCTCACCAAGCAGGGGGCGAGAGACCCAGTACTTC.

The gene calls are TRBV10-3 and TRBJ2-7; D might be TRBD1 (6 bases). This CDR3 contains 13 residues. Germline CDR1 ENHRY, CDR2 SYGVKD. Trimming took 6 bases from V and 3 from J, leaving 12 bases between them. The CDR3 region is CAISTGTNYEQYF. The CDR3 DNA reads TGTGCCATCAGCACCGGGACAAACTACGAGCAGTACTTC.

In DNA form, the CDR3 reads TGTGCCAGTAGTATAGGACAGGGAGGTCGCGAGCAGTACTTC. Encoded protein: CASSIGQGGREQYF. The chain couples TRBV19 to TRBJ2-7, with D perhaps matching TRBD1 (7 bases). This CDR3 comprises 14 residues. The germline V and J ends were trimmed by 1 base and 6 bases, with 13 bases remaining between them. Germline CDR1 reads LNHDA; CDR2 reads SQIVND (reference sequence).

The V call is TRBV29-1, the J call TRBJ2-1; TRBD2 matches 9 bases. CDR3 length: 17 residues. With V trimmed by 1 base and J by 8 bases, 15 bases remained unmatched. Germline V lookup: CDR1 SQVTM, CDR2 ANQGSEA. The CDR3 DNA reads as TGCAGCGTTGAAGGTGTACTAGCGGGCCTACCTAGGTATGAGCAGTTCTTC. Translated: CSVEGVLAGLPRYEQFF.

This rearrangement joins TRBV27 to TRBJ2-1, with 9 bases that match TRBD2. V trimming: 3 bases; J trimming: 7 bases; junction bases outside the gene matches: 7. CDR1 is MNHEY, CDR2 SMNVEV, per germline (reference sequence). This CDR3 region has 15 residues. The CDR3 DNA sequence: TGTGCCAGCAGTTTCGGCGGGAGGGCCGGTAATGAGCAGTTCTTC. This encodes CASSFGGRAGNEQFF.

The J gene is TRBJ2-7, the V gene TRBV4-2, with 9 bases aligning to TRBD1. This CDR3 comprises 17 residues. J gave up 1 base and V 1 base, and 8 bases lay outside the gene matches. Germline V lookup: CDR1 LGHNA, CDR2 YNFKEQ. The CDR3 nucleotides read TGTGCCAGCAGCCAAGGGAGGGCCGGGACAGGGTCCTACGAGCAGTACTTC. This codes for CASSQGRAGTGSYEQYF.

The chain is built from TRBV28 and TRBJ1-1, with D perhaps TRBD1 (6 bases). Per the germline V gene, CDR1 is MDHEN and CDR2 is SYDVKM. V shed 3 bases and J shed 3 bases, with 17 bases lying between them. CDR3 size: 16 residues. CDR3 sequence (DNA): TGTGCCAGCAGTTTGGTCCTGGGGGCGGTCCACACTGAAGCTTTCTTT. This gives the protein CASSLVLGAVHTEAFF.

This chain joins TRBV7-3 and TRBJ2-1; possibly TRBD2 for D (6 bases). CDR1 is SGHTA, CDR2 FQGTGA, per germline. The CDR3 is made up of 15 amino acids. Between the trimmed V and J ends, which lost 4 bases and 3 bases, there was a span of 13 bases. The CDR3 coding sequence is TGTGCCAGCAGCTCTTCTCCGACTAGCTACAATGAGCAGTTCTTC. Translating it yields CASSSSPTSYNEQFF.

V and J are TRBV7-9 and TRBJ1-1; D gene unclear. Germline V lookup: CDR1 SEHNR, CDR2 FQNEAQ (reference sequence). Trimming stripped 4 bases from V and 5 bases from J, with 14 bases between. The CDR3 has 14 residues. The DNA for the CDR3 is TGTGCCAGCAGCTCCCCCCCCTTACGGACTGAAGCTTTCTTT. Amino acid sequence: CASSSPPLRTEAFF.

The chain recombines TRBV10-2 with TRBJ1-3; possibly TRBD1 for D (6 bases). Trimming took off 6 bases at V and 2 bases at J, with 11 bases between the two ends. Germline V gene data show CDR1 as WSHSY and CDR2 as SAAADI. The CDR3 totals 14 residues. CDR3 sequence: CASRTQGPGNTIYF. CDR3 sequence (DNA): TGCGCCAGCAGGACACAGGGCCCTGGAAACACCATATATTTT.

This clone was counted a single time. The genes are TRBV2 and TRBJ1-1; D not certain. CDR3 length: 15 amino acids. Germline CDR1 is SNHLY and CDR2 is FYNNEI. The ends were cut back, 3 bases at V and 0 bases at J, with 11 bases in the middle. The CDR3 sequence is CASSERTAMNTEAFF. The CDR3 DNA reads TGTGCCAGCAGTGAGCGCACCGCAATGAACACTGAAGCTTTCTTT.

The CDR3 spells CASSSGHSNTEAFF. DNA of the CDR3: TGTGCCAGCAGCTCAGGACATTCGAACACTGAAGCTTTCTTT. This rearrangement joins TRBV7-8 to TRBJ1-1, with D maybe TRBD1 (5 bases). The CDR3 has 14 residues. Trimming removed 4 bases from V and 1 base from J, with 10 bases in between. The germline CDR1 and CDR2 sequences are SGHVS and FQNEAQ.

The V gene is TRBV28, the J gene TRBJ2-5; 7 positions match TRBD1. This CDR3 is built from 15 residues. V shed 8 bases and J 5 bases; nucleotides not matched to a gene: 14. The germline V gene has CDR1 MDHEN and CDR2 SYDVKM. CDR3 in amino acids: CASGKGQARRETQYF. The CDR3 DNA is TGTGCCAGCGGTAAAGGACAGGCGCGGCGGGAGACCCAGTACTTC.

J is TRBJ2-5 and V is TRBV5-1; 7 bases map to TRBD2. V dropped 1 base and J dropped 2; count of bases not matched to a gene: 5. CDR3 length: 15 residues. Germline V gene sequence: CDR1 SGHRS, CDR2 YFSETQ. CDR3 sequence: CASSLNLAVQETQYF. The DNA for the CDR3 is TGCGCCAGCAGCTTGAATCTAGCGGTACAAGAGACCCAGTACTTC.

The chain carries TRBV6-5 and TRBJ2-7, with D possibly being TRBD2 (6 bases). V was shortened by 3 bases and J by 3 bases, with 12 bases between the two germline ends. The CDR3 sequence is 14 residues long. Germline CDR1 is MNHEY and CDR2 is SVGAGI. CDR3 residues: CASSYRGKGYEQYF. The CDR3 DNA is TGTGCCAGCAGTTATCGGGGGAAGGGCTACGAGCAGTACTTC.

The chain carries TRBV27 and TRBJ2-7; D may be TRBD1 (6 bases). Germline lookup yields CDR1 MNHEY and CDR2 SMNVEV (reference sequence). This CDR3 has 14 amino acids. Trimming shortened V by 5 bases and J by 4 bases, and 15 bases separated the two germline ends. The CDR3 loop is CASSNQQGSYEQYF. In DNA, the CDR3 is TGTGCCAGCAGTAACCAACAGGGATCTTACGAGCAGTACTTC.

This chain joins TRBV4-1 and TRBJ2-2; 12 nucleotides align to TRBD2. The CDR3 contains 20 residues. Germline V gives CDR1 MGHRA, CDR2 YSYEKL. Trimming at V came to 2 bases and at J to 12 bases, leaving 22 bases not matched to a gene. DNA of the CDR3: TGCGCCAGCAGCCAATTGTTAGGACTAGCGGGGTTTTACCCCCATGTAAAGCTGTTTTTT. Its translation is CASSQLLGLAGFYPHVKLFF.

The chain couples TRBV5-1 to TRBJ2-3, with TRBD1 matching over 10 bases. CDR3 length: 14 residues. From germline, CDR1 is SGHRS and CDR2 YFSETQ. The ends lost 4 bases at V and 3 bases at J; junction bases unmatched: 2. The DNA for the CDR3 is TGCGCCAGCAGCCGGACAGGGGGGACAGATACGCAGTATTTT. Protein: CASSRTGGTDTQYF.

A remark on this clone: Germline and junction disagree at one end, which may indicate a read error. The chain joins TRBV25-1 to TRBJ2-3; D is possibly TRBD2 (6 bases). Germline values: CDR1 MGHDK, CDR2 SYGVNS. CDR3 length: 13 residues. The CDR3 loop is CASSGTPLGTWNF. The CDR3 bases are TGTGCCAGCAGCGGGACTCCACTTGGGACGTGGAATTTT.

Details on this clone: Other DNA sequences from this sample encode an identical CDR3 as well. The chain combines TRBV28 with TRBJ1-2; D remains ambiguous. The germline V and J ends were trimmed by 1 base and 4 bases, with 7 bases remaining between them. The CDR3 has 13 residues. Germline V CDR1 and CDR2: MDHEN, SYDVKM. The CDR3: CASSLLSGYGYTF. In DNA, the CDR3 is TGTGCCAGCAGTTTATTGTCAGGCTATGGCTACACCTTC.

The CDR3 spells CASRGLAGGRDTGELFF. The CDR3 DNA follows: TGTGCCAGCAGGGGACTAGCGGGAGGGCGAGACACCGGGGAGCTGTTTTTT. The genes are TRBV27 and TRBJ2-2, with 16 bases lining up with TRBD2. The junction had 4 bases not matched to a gene; V was cut back by 6 bases and J by 3 bases. This CDR3 spans 17 amino acids. The germline V gene has CDR1 MNHEY and CDR2 SMNVEV (reference sequence).

The chain joins TRBV6-6 to TRBJ2-3, with TRBD2 matching over 7 bases. This CDR3 has 15 residues. Germline CDR1 reads MNHNY; CDR2 reads SVGAGI (reference sequence). J gave up 3 bases and V 2 bases, and 5 bases lay outside the gene matches. CDR3 residues: CASSYTGLETDTQYF. Here the CDR3 DNA reads TGTGCCAGCAGTTACACCGGACTAGAAACAGATACGCAGTATTTT.